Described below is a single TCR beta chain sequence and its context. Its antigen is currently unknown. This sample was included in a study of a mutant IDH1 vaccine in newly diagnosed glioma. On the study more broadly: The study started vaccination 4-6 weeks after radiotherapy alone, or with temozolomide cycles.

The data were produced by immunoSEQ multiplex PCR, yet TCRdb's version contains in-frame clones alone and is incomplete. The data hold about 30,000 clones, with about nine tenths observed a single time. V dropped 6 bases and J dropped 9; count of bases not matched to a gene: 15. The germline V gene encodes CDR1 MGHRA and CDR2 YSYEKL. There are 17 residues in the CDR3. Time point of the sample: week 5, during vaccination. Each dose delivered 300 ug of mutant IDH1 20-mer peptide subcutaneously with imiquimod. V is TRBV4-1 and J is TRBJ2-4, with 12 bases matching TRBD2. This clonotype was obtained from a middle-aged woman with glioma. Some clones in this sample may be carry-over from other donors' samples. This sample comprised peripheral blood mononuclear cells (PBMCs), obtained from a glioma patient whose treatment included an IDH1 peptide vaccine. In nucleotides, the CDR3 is TGCGCCAGCAGTCGCGAGTCTAGCGGGGGGGCATTGGGCATTCAGTACTTC. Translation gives CASSRESSGGALGIQYF.